This TCR beta chain was retrieved from a study of blood T cell repertoires in COVID-19. TCRdb's copy holds only in-frame clones and misses some; the assay was immunoSEQ multiplex PCR. The sample lists 360,000 or so clones, around 90% occurring once. V gave up 1 base and J gave up 3 bases; unmatched junction bases: 5. This CDR3 is 17 amino acids long. Per the germline V gene, CDR1 is KGHDR and CDR2 is SFDVKD. The clonotype was recovered from a woman between 55 and 75 years old with COVID-19, enrolled during active disease. The specimen sequenced was peripheral blood. The J gene is TRBJ2-2, the V gene TRBV24-1; TRBD2 matches at 9 bases. The DNA for the CDR3 is TGTGCCACCAGTGATTTTCGCGGGGGGGCGGACACCGGGGAGCTGTTTTTT. Encoded protein: CATSDFRGGADTGELFF.